The next 18 T cell receptor beta chains were all read from a single sample in a study of blood T cell repertoires in COVID-19. Clones were sequenced by immunoSEQ multiplex PCR, and TCRdb holds only the in-frame ones, with some missing. The sample lists 200,000 to 250,000 clones; roughly 81% were seen once. Material: peripheral blood. These receptors were obtained from a man aged 35-49 years with acute or convalescent COVID-19.

The gene calls are TRBV11-2 and TRBJ1-4, with no clear D. The CDR3 is made up of 15 amino acids. Germline loops: CDR1 SGHAT, CDR2 FQNNGV. V gave up 5 bases and J gave up 8 bases, with 18 bases separating them. CDR3 region: CASSLPSGSREKLFF. CDR3 in DNA: TGTGCCAGCAGCCTACCTAGTGGGAGTCGGGAAAAACTGTTTTTT.

The genes are TRBV6-4 and TRBJ1-3; D remains unclear. The CDR3 has 16 amino acids. V lost 2 bases and J lost 1, with 12 bases in between. Germline CDR1 MRHNA, CDR2 SNTAGT. The CDR3 nucleotides read TGTGCCAGCAGTGACGGGCCAGGTCGTTCTGGAAACACCATATATTTT. Its protein is CASSDGPGRSGNTIYF.

The V gene is TRBV6-1, the J gene TRBJ1-6, with 7 bases identical to TRBD1. Losses at the gene ends were 3 bases for V and 5 bases for J; bases not matched to a gene: 7. Germline lookup yields CDR1 MNHNS and CDR2 SASEGT. The CDR3 loop spans 16 amino acids. This chain's CDR3 is CASSDPGTENNSPLHF. The CDR3 DNA reads TGTGCCAGCAGTGACCCCGGGACAGAAAATAATTCACCCCTCCACTTT.

The chain employs TRBV6-5 and TRBJ1-1; 11 nucleotides line up with TRBD1. V dropped 6 bases and J dropped 4; count of bases not matched to a gene: 7. Germline CDR1 is MNHEY and CDR2 is SVGAGI. This CDR3 spans 15 amino acids. The CDR3 sequence is CASRPGTGGATEAFF. The CDR3 coding sequence is TGTGCCAGCAGACCCGGGACAGGGGGTGCCACTGAAGCTTTCTTT.

As regards this clone: A clone one base away is much larger, so this may be a read error. V and J are TRBV7-9 and TRBJ1-1, with 9 nucleotides matching TRBD1. The CDR3 is made up of 13 amino acids. Germline CDR1 reads SEHNR; CDR2 reads FQNEAQ (reference sequence). J was trimmed by 1 base and V by 6 bases; bases with no gene match: 0. DNA for the CDR3: TGTGCCAGCAGGGGACAGGGGAACACTGAAGCTTTCTTT. This codes for CASRGQGNTEAFF.

The chain recombines TRBV29-1 with TRBJ2-5; a weak D match, TRBD1 (8 bases). This CDR3 comprises 12 residues. V lost 6 bases to trimming and J lost 8 bases, with 16 bases between them. Looked up from germline, CDR1 is SQVTM and CDR2 is ANQGSEA. This CDR3 is CSVRTGRGTQYF. CDR3 bases: TGCAGCGTCAGGACAGGGAGGGGTACCCAGTACTTC.

CDR3 amino acids: CASSSPGYNSPLHF. CDR3 coding DNA: TGTGCCAGCAGCTCTCCAGGGTACAATTCACCCCTCCACTTT. The V and J genes are TRBV9 and TRBJ1-6, with a weak D call TRBD1 (5 bases). Germline-derived CDR1 and CDR2 are SGDLS and YYNGEE. The germline V and J ends were trimmed by 4 bases and 7 bases, with 12 bases remaining between them. The CDR3 is made up of 14 amino acids.

The chain carries TRBV10-3 and TRBJ1-1; perhaps TRBD1 as D (5 bases). Germline values: CDR1 ENHRY, CDR2 SYGVKD. The ends were cut back, 6 bases at V and 5 bases at J, with 13 bases in the middle. The CDR3 covers 13 residues. The CDR3 DNA is TGTGCCATCAGGTCACAGGCCCGGACTGAAGCTTTCTTT. This gives the protein CAIRSQARTEAFF.

This clone came up a few times. The chain joins TRBV6-7 to TRBJ1-5, with a tentative D call TRBD1 (6 bases). TRBV6-7 is an ORF, with its function uncertain. V shed 0 bases and J shed 2 bases, with 20 bases lying between them. The CDR3 runs to 19 residues. CDR3 loop: CASSYSSPVDRRCNQPQHF. CDR3 nucleotide sequence: TGTGCCAGCAGTTACTCGTCCCCAGTCGACAGGAGGTGCAATCAGCCCCAGCATTTT.

This rearrangement joins TRBV12-3 or TRBV12-4 to TRBJ2-7, with D possibly TRBD2 on 6 matching bases. The CDR3 has 13 residues. V lost 6 bases to trimming and J lost 4 bases, with 13 bases between them. The chain's CDR3 is CASRDWGRYEQYF. CDR3 in DNA: TGTGCCAGCAGGGATTGGGGGAGGTACGAGCAGTACTTC.

The chain joins TRBV27 to TRBJ2-7, with a weak D call TRBD1 (7 bases). Germline lookup yields CDR1 MNHEY and CDR2 SMNVEV (reference sequence). The CDR3 has 15 residues. The V and J ends lost 0 bases and 3 bases respectively, with 12 bases between them. The CDR3 spells CASSLSAGTVYEQYF. For the CDR3, the DNA is TGTGCCAGCAGTTTATCGGCGGGGACAGTCTACGAGCAGTACTTC.

This clone has only a few counts. CDR3 sequence reads: CASTPRTGGNTIYF. DNA of the CDR3: TGTGCCAGCACCCCGAGAACAGGGGGAAACACCATATATTTT. This rearrangement joins TRBV11-2 to TRBJ1-3, with a weak D call TRBD1 (6 bases). The CDR3 has 14 amino acids. CDR1 is SGHAT, CDR2 FQNNGV, per germline. The V gene lost 7 bases and the J gene lost 4 bases, with 14 bases spanning the gap. The full variable domain, in which reference TRBV11-2 and TRBJ1-3 provide the parts outside the CDR3, is EAGVAQSPRYKIIEKRQSVAFWCNPISGHATLYWYQQILGQGPKLLIQFQNNGVVDDSQLPKDRFSAERLKGVDSTLKIQPAKLEDSAVYLCASTPRTGGNTIYFGEGSWLTVV.

The chain joins TRBV2 to TRBJ2-5, with D perhaps TRBD2 (5 bases). The CDR3 consists of 14 residues. Germline lookup yields CDR1 SNHLY and CDR2 FYNNEI. V was shortened by 6 bases and J by 4 bases, with 15 bases between the two germline ends. CDR3: CASRSRGWGETQYF. The CDR3 coding sequence is TGTGCCAGCAGGTCTCGGGGTTGGGGAGAGACCCAGTACTTC.

This clone was found a few times. The chain carries TRBV6-4 and TRBJ2-4; D is perhaps TRBD2 (7 bases). The germline V gene encodes CDR1 MRHNA and CDR2 SNTAGT. V was pared by 0 bases and J by 6 bases, with 9 bases between. The CDR3 consists of 14 residues. The CDR3 reads CASSDSGGPNIQYF. The CDR3 bases are TGTGCCAGCAGTGACTCGGGGGGGCCAAACATTCAGTACTTC.

The rearrangement links TRBV5-3 to TRBJ1-4, with D perhaps matching TRBD1 (6 bases). TRBV5-3 is flagged as an ORF with uncertain function. The CDR3 spans 14 residues. Trimming pared 1 base from V and 8 bases from J, leaving 12 bases between. CDR3 sequence (DNA): TGTGCCAGAAGCTTGACAGGGATGAACGAAAAACTGTTTTTT. As protein: CARSLTGMNEKLFF.

The chain carries TRBV7-3 and TRBJ1-1, with 7 bases that match TRBD1. The CDR3 loop spans 14 amino acids. Germline V gene sequence: CDR1 SGHTA, CDR2 FQGTGA. V lost 7 bases and J lost 1; bases outside the gene matches: 6. Here the CDR3 reads CASTSQGTNTEAFF. CDR3 nucleotides: TGTGCCAGCACTTCACAGGGGACGAACACTGAAGCTTTCTTT.

The V and J genes are TRBV6-5 and TRBJ1-1; no firm D call. The length of the CDR3 is 13 residues. V was pared by 6 bases and J by 5 bases, with 13 bases between. Germline-derived CDR1 and CDR2 are MNHEY and SVGAGI. The CDR3 sequence is CASRRGRETEAFF. CDR3 bases: TGTGCCAGCAGACGCGGGAGGGAGACTGAAGCTTTCTTT.

The chain is built from TRBV6-5 and TRBJ2-3; D gene unclear. The ends were cut back, 8 bases at V and 0 bases at J, with 9 bases in the middle. From germline, CDR1 is MNHEY and CDR2 SVGAGI. The length of the CDR3 is 13 residues. In nucleotides, the CDR3 is TGTGCCAGCGTTGCTACTAGCACAGATACGCAGTATTTT. It specifies CASVATSTDTQYF.